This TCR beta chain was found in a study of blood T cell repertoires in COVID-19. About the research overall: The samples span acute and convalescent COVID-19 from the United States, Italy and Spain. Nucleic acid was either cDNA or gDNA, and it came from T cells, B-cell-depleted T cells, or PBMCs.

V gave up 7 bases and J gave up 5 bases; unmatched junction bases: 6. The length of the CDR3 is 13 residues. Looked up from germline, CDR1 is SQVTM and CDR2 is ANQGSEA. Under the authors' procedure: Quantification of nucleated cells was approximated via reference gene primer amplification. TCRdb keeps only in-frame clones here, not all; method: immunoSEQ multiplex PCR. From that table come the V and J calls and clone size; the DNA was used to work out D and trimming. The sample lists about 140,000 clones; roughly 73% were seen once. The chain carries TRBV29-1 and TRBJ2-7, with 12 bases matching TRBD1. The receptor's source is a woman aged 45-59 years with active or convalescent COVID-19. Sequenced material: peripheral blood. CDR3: CSAPGTGGDEQYF. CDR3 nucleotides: TGCAGCGCCCCGGGGACAGGGGGCGACGAGCAGTACTTC.